Sequencing of this TCR beta chain was carried out in a study of CXCR3-negative and CXCR3-positive naive CD8 T cells. Background on the study: Overall TRB read output was about 135 million, and each library contained about 1.5 +/- 0.3 million reads. Study-wide findings and caveats: Surface CD5 was comparable between naive subsets; TCR strength was inferred from TRB CDR3 properties. CXCR3-negative and CXCR3-positive naive cells shared comparable TRBV-TRBJ usage, but memory cells did not. More hydrophobic TRB CDR3s were found in CXCR3-positive naive cells than in CXCR3-negative naive cells.

CDR3 length equals 14 residues. Naive CD8+ T cells showed CD45RO-CCR7+CD27+CD95-. Notes on this clonotype: Its antigen is not identified.

The study made its TRB cDNA libraries by 5' RACE, adding UMI labels. Reprocessing the 5' RACE reads, TCRdb reports a single entry for every CDR3 protein and omits DNA. The table lists some 150,000 distinct CDR3 sequences. The chain carries TRBV12-3 or TRBV12-4 and TRBJ2-3; the TRBD1 assignment by TCRdb is unverifiable without DNA. The specimen sequenced was naive CXCR3+ CD8+ T cells from blood. This sample's subset: CD45RO-CCR7+CD27+CD95- naive CD8+ T cells expressing CXCR3 (TNR3+). This clonotype was sampled from a human donor in good health. Some clones in this sample may be carry-over from other donors' samples. CDR3 region: CASRPTGGADTQYF.